This T cell receptor beta chain stems from a study of blood T cells in healthy people across ages. Background on the study: Template-switching capture recovered about one barcoded beta molecule per two T cells. Study-wide findings and caveats: The unknown donor CMV status may have confounded expanded clonotype changes.

The authors drew 7.5 to 10 milliliters of peripheral blood from each donor. Isolated PBMCs totaled at least 7 million in each sample. Trimming took off 1 base at V and 0 bases at J, with 10 bases between the two ends. This CDR3 has 15 residues. Germline V lookup: CDR1 DFQATT, CDR2 SNEGSKA (reference sequence). As for this clonotype: Antigen unknown.

Using a J-beta primer mix together with a sample-barcoded 5' primer, a second PCR was run for about 7 to 12 cycles. TCRdb recomputed calls from the 5' RACE reads with MiXCR, one row per CDR3 protein. The sample gives about 1.5 million distinct CDR3 sequences, around 40% of which show up once; 4% is in the top ten. Source material: blood. The TCR was taken from a woman between 18 and 29 years old in good health. The chain uses TRBV20-1 and TRBJ2-1; TRBD2 is a possible D gene (6 bases). The CDR3 DNA reads TGCAGTGCTAGAGCGGGGGTCATCTCCTACAATGAGCAGTTCTTC. Translation: CSARAGVISYNEQFF.